The rows below give T cell receptor beta chains drawn from one sample of a study of T cell responses to AZD1222 COVID-19 vaccine. Clones were read by immunoSEQ multiplex PCR, and TCRdb kept only the in-frame ones, dropping some. The sample has some 150,000 clones; 90% to 95% are singletons. This specimen was peripheral blood, taken 28 days after the second AZD1222 dose. These receptors were collected from an adult who received the AZD1222 COVID-19 vaccine. The CDR3 runs from the conserved cysteine through the conserved F or W. D genes are given only for firm matches. Some rows have no size entry. The others give once, few or many, or a class for an expanded clone.

>-|TRBV7-2|-|TRBJ2-3
TGTGCCAGCAGCCCCCAGGGGATCTCCACAGATACGCAGTATTTT
CASSPQGISTDTQYF
>-|TRBV7-9|-|TRBJ1-2
TGTGCCAGCAGCTTAGTCGGGGTTGGGGGCTACACCTTC
CASSLVGVGGYTF
>-|TRBV28|-|TRBJ1-2
TGTGCCAGCAGTCACAGACAGAATAACTATGGCTACACCTTC
CASSHRQNNYGYTF
>-|TRBV7-2|-|TRBJ2-3
TGTGCCAGCAGCCATGAGACTAGCACAGATACGCAGTATTTT
CASSHETSTDTQYF
>-|TRBV25-1|-|TRBJ2-7
TGTGCCAGCACGGCGCGAGGATACGAGCAGTACTTC
CASTARGYEQYF
>once|TRBV7-2|TRBD1|TRBJ1-5
TGTGCCAGCAGCTACCTATCCAGGGGGCAGGGTCAGCCCCAGCATTTT
CASSYLSRGQGQPQHF
>-|TRBV7-9|-|TRBJ1-5
TGTGCCAGCAGCCTGGGCGCCTCGCAGCCCCAGCATTTT
CASSLGASQPQHF
>-|TRBV9|TRBD2|TRBJ2-1
TGTGCCAGCAGCAGAAAGGCGGGAGGGCCTTTAAATGAGCAGTTCTTC
CASSRKAGGPLNEQFF
>-|TRBV18|-|TRBJ2-6
TGTGCCAGCTCCCGGGCGGGGGCCTCCTCTGGGGCCAACGTCCTGACTTTC
CASSRAGASSGANVLTF
>-|TRBV25-1|-|TRBJ1-2
TGTGCCAGCAGCTGGCAGACCAACTATGGCTACACCTTC
CASSWQTNYGYTF
>-|TRBV28|TRBD1|TRBJ1-2
TGTGCCAGCAGCTCCGGACAGGGCCGTGGCTACACCTTC
CASSSGQGRGYTF
>-|TRBV5-1|-|TRBJ1-1
TGCGCCAGCCAATCCCAGGGGTCGACCCTGGGAGAAGCTTTCTTT
CASQSQGSTLGEAFF
>-|TRBV7-8|-|TRBJ1-1
TGTGCCAGCAGCTTAGAGAGGGTTCAGAACACTGAAGCTTTCTTT
CASSLERVQNTEAFF
>-|TRBV27|-|TRBJ1-1
TGTGCCAGCAGTTCTCAGGGGCTGAACACTGAAGCTTTCTTT
CASSSQGLNTEAFF
>-|TRBV19|-|TRBJ1-1
TGTGCCAGTAGTATCCCCTCACAGTTACCTGAAGCTTTCTTT
CASSIPSQLPEAFF
>-|TRBV28|-|TRBJ2-7
TGTGCCAGCAGTTCCTATTTATCTACCTCCTACGAGCAGTACTTC
CASSSYLSTSYEQYF
>once|TRBV7-8|-|TRBJ1-5
TGTGCCAGCAGCTTGACGGGCGGGATGCAGCCCCAGCATTTT
CASSLTGGMQPQHF
>-|TRBV7-9|TRBD2|TRBJ2-1
TGTGCCAGCAGCTGGGGGGGGACTAGCGACTCCTACAATGAGCAGTTCTTC
CASSWGGTSDSYNEQFF
>-|TRBV5-1|TRBD2|TRBJ2-1
TGCGCCAGCAGCTACTTTACTAGCGGGATCGGCAATGAGCAGTTCTTC
CASSYFTSGIGNEQFF
>-|TRBV5-1|-|TRBJ2-3
TGCGCCAGCAGCGGAGGTATCAGCACAGATACGCAGTATTTT
CASSGGISTDTQYF
>-|TRBV6-5|TRBD2|TRBJ2-1
TGTGCCAGCAGGGGACTAGCGGGCAATGAGCAGTTCTTC
CASRGLAGNEQFF
>-|TRBV9|-|TRBJ2-2
TGTGCCAGCAGCGTAAACAGAGCCGGGGAGCTGTTTTTT
CASSVNRAGELFF
>-|TRBV5-1|-|TRBJ2-5
TGCGCCAGCAGCTTCCTAGGAGGGCAAGAGACCCAGTACTTC
CASSFLGGQETQYF
>few|TRBV6-1|-|TRBJ1-6
TGTGCCAGCAGTGAAACCCTTAGGACACCCCTCCACTTT
CASSETLRTPLHF
>-|TRBV11-2|TRBD2|TRBJ2-1
TGTGCCAGCAGCCCCGTGGGAATCAGCGGGGTAATCAATGAGCAGTTCTTC
CASSPVGISGVINEQFF
>-|TRBV5-1|TRBD2|TRBJ2-7
TGCGCCAGCAGCATTAGGACTAGCGGGAGCTCCTACGAGCAGTACTTC
CASSIRTSGSSYEQYF
>-|TRBV15|-|TRBJ1-2
TGTGCCACCAGCAGAGATTTCGGCGATATCTATGGCTACACCTTC
CATSRDFGDIYGYTF
>-|TRBV3-1/TRBV3-2|TRBD2|TRBJ2-1
TGTGCCAGCAGCCAATCCTCTAGCGGCCCTAACTCCTACAATGAGCAGTTCTTC
CASSQSSSGPNSYNEQFF
>-|TRBV7-9|-|TRBJ2-7
TGTGCCAGCAGCTCGACTCCCCGCTACGAGCAGTACTTC
CASSSTPRYEQYF
>-|TRBV20-1|-|TRBJ2-7
TGCAGTGCCGTAGTGGGCGAGCAGTACTTC
CSAVVGEQYF
>-|TRBV19|TRBD1|TRBJ2-7
TGTGCCAGTAGTACCCGGCAGGGACAGAGGCACGAGCAGTACTTC
CASSTRQGQRHEQYF
>-|TRBV28|TRBD2|TRBJ2-2
TGTGCCAGCAGTCAGGGCGGCGGGAGTGGCGGGGAGCTGTTTTTT
CASSQGGGSGGELFF
>once|TRBV7-2|-|TRBJ2-1
TGTGCCAGCAGCTGGGGGACCGGAATTTACAATGAGCAGTTCTTC
CASSWGTGIYNEQFF
>-|TRBV15|-|TRBJ2-2
TGTGCCACCAGCAGAGCCGGGACACTCACCGGGGAGCTGTTTTTT
CATSRAGTLTGELFF
>-|TRBV7-8|-|TRBJ1-4
TGTGCCAGCAGCTTATATCTCAGGGCTACAACTAATGAAAAACTGTTTTTT
CASSLYLRATTNEKLFF
>-|TRBV30|-|TRBJ2-1
TGTGCCTGGGCCTGGGACTCCTACAATGAGCAGTTCTTC
CAWAWDSYNEQFF
>-|TRBV6-1|-|TRBJ1-3
TGTGCCAGCAGTGAAGGAGGGTTATCTGGAAACACCATATATTTT
CASSEGGLSGNTIYF
>few|TRBV19|-|TRBJ1-1
TGTGCCAGTAGTATCGACAAACGGAACACTGAAGCTTTCTTT
CASSIDKRNTEAFF
>-|TRBV7-9|-|TRBJ1-1
TGTGCCAGCAGCTTAGATCGTCCTAGTTTTAAGAGGACTGAAGCTTTCTTT
CASSLDRPSFKRTEAFF
>-|TRBV19|TRBD1|TRBJ2-1
TGTGCCAGTACCAGCCCGACAGGGGGAGCCTACAATGAGCAGTTCTTC
CASTSPTGGAYNEQFF